This T cell receptor beta chain came from a study of T cells in tuberculosis. CDR1 is GTSNPN, CDR2 SVGIG, per germline (reference sequence). This CDR3 comprises 14 residues. Trimming cost V 1 base and J 0 bases, with 9 bases left between them. Sequenced by immunoSEQ multiplex PCR; TCRdb stores in-frame clones only, minus some. The sample lists approximately 30,000 clones; 85% to 95% were seen once. The source of this sequence is a donor aged 10 to 29 with latent tuberculosis or without tuberculosis infection. Some clones in this sample may be carry-over from other donors' samples. The V call is TRBV30, the J call TRBJ1-1; possibly TRBD1 for D (5 bases). Sequencing was performed on PBMCs. CDR3 in amino acids: CAWSETVMNTEAFF. In nucleotides, the CDR3 is TGTGCCTGGAGTGAGACAGTTATGAACACTGAAGCTTTCTTT.